The 12 T cell receptor beta chains below come from one sample, sequenced in a study of blood T cell repertoires in COVID-19. Produced via immunoSEQ multiplex PCR; TCRdb's table is partial and in-frame only. Among under 100,000 clones listed, 81% were seen once. Sample: peripheral blood. The origin of the receptors is a man of 80 years or more with active or convalescent COVID-19.

This clone was seen a handful of times. This chain joins TRBV4-3 and TRBJ2-3; D possibly corresponds to TRBD2 (5 bases). The CDR3 extends over 14 amino acids. Per the germline V gene, CDR1 is LGHNA and CDR2 is YSLEER. Trimming stripped 0 bases from V and 9 bases from J, with 13 bases between. The CDR3 here is CASSQDLETTTQYF. The CDR3 nucleotides are TGCGCCAGCAGCCAAGATCTGGAGACTACAACGCAGTATTTT.

This clone has only one observation. The chain uses TRBV19 and TRBJ1-2; 7 nucleotides match TRBD1. Per the germline V gene, CDR1 is LNHDA and CDR2 is SQIVND (reference sequence). The CDR3 extends over 16 amino acids. The J segment lost 3 bases and the V segment lost 7 bases, leaving 14 bases of the junction unmatched. The CDR3 region has the DNA TGTGCCAGTACCAGAGGGGGCGACAGAGGGGACTATGGCTACACCTTC. Translating it yields CASTRGGDRGDYGYTF.

For the CDR3, the DNA is TGTGCCAGTAGTCCCGGAGGGAGGGGACAGCCCCAGCATTTT. Protein sequence: CASSPGGRGQPQHF. The chain combines TRBV19 with TRBJ1-5; perhaps TRBD1 as D (5 bases). Looked up from germline, CDR1 is LNHDA and CDR2 is SQIVND (reference sequence). The CDR3 has 14 amino acids. Between the trimmed V and J ends, which lost 5 bases and 7 bases, there was a span of 15 bases.

V and J are TRBV27 and TRBJ2-3, with 8 bases that match TRBD2. The V gene end was trimmed by 4 bases and the J gene end by 6 bases; junction bases not matched to a gene: 9. The CDR3 loop spans 15 amino acids. Germline CDR1 MNHEY, CDR2 SMNVEV (reference sequence). CDR3 nucleotide sequence: TGTGCCAGCAGTTCCCCCCGGGGGGGCCAGGATACGCAGTATTTT. Protein: CASSSPRGGQDTQYF.

V gene TRBV19 combines with J gene TRBJ1-5; TRBD1 might be the D (5 bases). CDR1 is LNHDA and CDR2 is SQIVND in the germline V gene (reference sequence). The CDR3 sequence is 15 residues long. With 8 bases removed from V and 11 bases from J, the gap between germline ends came to 25 bases. The CDR3 region has the DNA TGTGCCAGTGTCTCGCGCGAGGTCTGGGGGAGGACCCAGCATTTT. This codes for CASVSREVWGRTQHF. Complete variable domain (other parts from reference TRBV19 and TRBJ1-5): DGGITQSPKYLFRKEGQNVTLSCEQNLNHDAMYWYRQDPGQGLRLIYYSQIVNDFQKGDIAEGYSVSREKKESFPLTVTSAQKNPTAFYLCASVSREVWGRTQHFGDGTRLSIL.

The chain carries TRBV4-3 and TRBJ1-1; D may be TRBD1 (5 bases). Germline V gene sequence: CDR1 LGHNA, CDR2 YSLEER. The V gene lost 4 bases and the J gene lost 1 base, with 10 bases spanning the gap. The CDR3 totals 14 residues. The CDR3 nucleotides are TGCGCCAGCAGCCCTAAGACAGCGAACACTGAAGCTTTCTTT. Translated: CASSPKTANTEAFF.

This sequence joins TRBV4-2 and TRBJ1-2; perhaps TRBD1 as D (5 bases). The CDR3 runs 14 residues. V dropped 1 base and J dropped 3 bases, with 9 bases sitting between them. Germline V lookup: CDR1 LGHNA, CDR2 YNFKEQ. The CDR3 sequence: CASSQGGAHYGYTF. In nucleotides, the CDR3 is TGTGCCAGCAGCCAAGGCGGGGCTCACTATGGCTACACCTTC.

The chain couples TRBV28 to TRBJ1-4, with a tentative D call TRBD1 (5 bases). CDR3 length: 15 residues. Looked up from germline, CDR1 is MDHEN and CDR2 is SYDVKM. V was shortened by 3 bases and J by 7 bases, with 15 bases between the two germline ends. The CDR3, as DNA: TGTGCCAGCAGTTTGTCGGGGGAAGGTGGTGAAAAACTGTTTTTT. Encoded protein: CASSLSGEGGEKLFF.

The rearrangement uses TRBV29-1 and TRBJ1-1; 11 nucleotides align to TRBD1. Per germline, CDR1 SQVTM and CDR2 ANQGSEA. The trim removed 8 bases at V and 4 bases at J, leaving 12 bases unmatched. The CDR3 length is 15 residues. CDR3 sequence reads: CSLDGTGGLGTEAFF. CDR3 nucleotide sequence: TGCAGCCTCGATGGGACAGGGGGGCTGGGCACTGAAGCTTTCTTT.

The rearrangement uses TRBV7-2 and TRBJ1-2; 9 nucleotides line up with TRBD1. Germline CDR1 and CDR2: SGHTA and FQGNSA. The trim removed 4 bases at V and 7 bases at J, leaving 7 bases unmatched. The CDR3 runs to 14 residues. The CDR3 bases are TGTGCCAGCAGCTCGGGACAGGGCGCGCTTGGCTACACCTTC. Residues: CASSSGQGALGYTF.

J is TRBJ1-2 and V is TRBV4-2; D unresolved. CDR1 is LGHNA, CDR2 YNFKEQ, per germline. V lost 4 bases, J lost 5 bases, and 11 bases lay in between. The CDR3 sequence is 13 residues long. The CDR3 DNA sequence: TGTGCCAGCAGCCCTCGGGTTTTTTATGGCTACACCTTC. The encoded protein is CASSPRVFYGYTF.

This chain uses TRBV9 with TRBJ1-1, with TRBD1 identical over 8 bases. The length of the CDR3 is 13 residues. The germline V gene encodes CDR1 SGDLS and CDR2 YYNGEE. V was clipped by 4 bases and J by 7 bases; unmatched bases: 6. CDR3 region: CASSRTGLVEAFF. In nucleotides, the CDR3 is TGTGCCAGCAGCAGGACAGGGTTGGTTGAAGCTTTCTTT. The full variable domain, its missing parts supplied by reference TRBV9 and TRBJ1-1, is DSGVTQTPKHLITATGQRVTLRCSPRSGDLSVYWYQQSLDQGLQFLIQYYNGEERAKGNILERFSAQQFPDLHSELNLSSLELGDSALYFCASSRTGLVEAFFGQGTRLTVV.